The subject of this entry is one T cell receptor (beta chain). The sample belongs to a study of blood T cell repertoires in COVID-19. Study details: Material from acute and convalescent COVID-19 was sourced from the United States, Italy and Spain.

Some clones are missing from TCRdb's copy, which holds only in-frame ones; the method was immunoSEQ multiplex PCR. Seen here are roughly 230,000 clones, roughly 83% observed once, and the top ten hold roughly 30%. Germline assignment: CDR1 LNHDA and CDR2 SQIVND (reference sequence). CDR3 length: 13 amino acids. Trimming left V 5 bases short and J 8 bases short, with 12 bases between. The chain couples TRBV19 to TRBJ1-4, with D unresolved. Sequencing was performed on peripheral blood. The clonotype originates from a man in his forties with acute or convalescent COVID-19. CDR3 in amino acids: CASSAVEEEKLFF. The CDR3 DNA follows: TGTGCCAGTAGTGCGGTTGAGGAGGAAAAACTGTTTTTT.